The T cell receptor beta chain described here comes from a study of blood T cell repertoires in COVID-19. The assay was immunoSEQ multiplex PCR, and TCRdb's table has in-frame clones only and misses some. The sample lists approximately 110,000 clones; around three quarters were seen once. CDR1 and CDR2 from the germline V gene are LGHDT and YNNKEL (reference sequence). V was clipped by 4 bases and J by 4 bases, with 19 bases between them. This CDR3 region has 17 residues. This chain connects TRBV3-1 (or the pseudogene TRBV3-2) to TRBJ1-4, with a weak D call TRBD1 (6 bases). The receptor was derived from a human donor in a cohort sampled during active or convalescent COVID-19. The material sequenced was peripheral blood. In nucleotides, the CDR3 is TGTGCCAGCAGCCTCGGGACACCTCAGTTGGTTAATGAAAAACTGTTTTTT. Amino acids: CASSLGTPQLVNEKLFF.